This T cell receptor beta chain was documented in a study of blood T cell repertoires in COVID-19. Study overall: Both acute and convalescent COVID-19 samples were obtained from the United States, Italy and Spain. Sources were T cells, B-cell-depleted T cells, or PBMCs; the material itself was cDNA or gDNA.

V gave up 3 bases and J gave up 7 bases, with 19 bases separating them. The CDR3 is 16 amino acids. The germline gives CDR1 SNHLY, CDR2 FYNNEI. Produced via immunoSEQ multiplex PCR; TCRdb's table is partial and in-frame only. The table records a few hundred thousand clones, around 86% of them present only once. Sequencing was carried out using peripheral blood. V usage is TRBV2 and J usage is TRBJ1-3; D remains ambiguous. This TCR was recovered from a woman in her seventies with active or convalescent COVID-19. The CDR3 loop reads CASSEFGGRDGNTIYF. The CDR3, as DNA: TGTGCCAGCAGTGAGTTCGGCGGCCGGGATGGGAACACCATATATTTT.